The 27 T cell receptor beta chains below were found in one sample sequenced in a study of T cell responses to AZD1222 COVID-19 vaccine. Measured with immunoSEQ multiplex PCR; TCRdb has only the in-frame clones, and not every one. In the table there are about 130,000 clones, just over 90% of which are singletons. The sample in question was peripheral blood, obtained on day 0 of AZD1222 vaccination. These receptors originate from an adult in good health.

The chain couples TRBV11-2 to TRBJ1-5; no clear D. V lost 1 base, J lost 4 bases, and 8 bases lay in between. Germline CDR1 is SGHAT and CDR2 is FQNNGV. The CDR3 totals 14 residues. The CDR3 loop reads CASSLAGGNQPQHF. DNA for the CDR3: TGTGCCAGCAGCTTAGCGGGCGGGAATCAGCCCCAGCATTTT.

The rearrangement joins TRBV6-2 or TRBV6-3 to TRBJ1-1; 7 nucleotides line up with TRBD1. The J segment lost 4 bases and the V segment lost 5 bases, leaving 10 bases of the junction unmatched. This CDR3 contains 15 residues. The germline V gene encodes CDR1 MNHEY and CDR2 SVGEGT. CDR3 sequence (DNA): TGTGCCAGCAGTAAGGGGAGACAGGGCGTCACTGAAGCTTTCTTT. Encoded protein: CASSKGRQGVTEAFF.

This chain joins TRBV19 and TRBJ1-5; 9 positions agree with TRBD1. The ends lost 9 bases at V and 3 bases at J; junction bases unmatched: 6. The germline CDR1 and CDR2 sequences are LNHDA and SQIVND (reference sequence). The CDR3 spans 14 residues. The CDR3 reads CASEDRGYNQPQHF. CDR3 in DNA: TGTGCCAGCGAGGACAGGGGATACAATCAGCCCCAGCATTTT.

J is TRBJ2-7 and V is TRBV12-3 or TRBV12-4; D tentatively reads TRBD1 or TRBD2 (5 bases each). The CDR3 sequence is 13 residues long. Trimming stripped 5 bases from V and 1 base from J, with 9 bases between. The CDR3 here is CASSGWGSYEQYF. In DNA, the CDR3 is TGTGCCAGCAGTGGTTGGGGGTCCTACGAGCAGTACTTC.

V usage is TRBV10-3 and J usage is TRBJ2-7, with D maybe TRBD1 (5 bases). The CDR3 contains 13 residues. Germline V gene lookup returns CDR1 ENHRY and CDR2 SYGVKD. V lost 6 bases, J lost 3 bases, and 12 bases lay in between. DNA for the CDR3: TGTGCCATCAGGAGGCCAGGGCACTACGAGCAGTACTTC. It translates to CAIRRPGHYEQYF.

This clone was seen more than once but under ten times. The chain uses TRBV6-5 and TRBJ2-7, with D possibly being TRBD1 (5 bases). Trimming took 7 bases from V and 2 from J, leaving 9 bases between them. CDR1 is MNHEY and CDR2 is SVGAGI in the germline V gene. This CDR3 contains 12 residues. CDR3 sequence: CASKQGPYEQYF. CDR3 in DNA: TGTGCCAGCAAGCAGGGCCCCTACGAGCAGTACTTC.

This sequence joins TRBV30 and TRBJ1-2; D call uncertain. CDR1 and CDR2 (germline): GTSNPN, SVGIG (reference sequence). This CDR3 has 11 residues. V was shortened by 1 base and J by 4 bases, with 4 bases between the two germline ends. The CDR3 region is CAWSETYGYTF. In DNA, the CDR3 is TGTGCCTGGAGTGAAACCTATGGCTACACCTTC.

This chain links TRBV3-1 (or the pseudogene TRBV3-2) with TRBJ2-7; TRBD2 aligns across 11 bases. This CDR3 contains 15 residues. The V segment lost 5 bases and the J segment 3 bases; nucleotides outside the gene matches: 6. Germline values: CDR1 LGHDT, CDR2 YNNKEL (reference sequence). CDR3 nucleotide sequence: TGTGCCAGCAGCGCTAGCGGGGGGATACGCTACGAGCAGTACTTC. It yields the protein CASSASGGIRYEQYF.

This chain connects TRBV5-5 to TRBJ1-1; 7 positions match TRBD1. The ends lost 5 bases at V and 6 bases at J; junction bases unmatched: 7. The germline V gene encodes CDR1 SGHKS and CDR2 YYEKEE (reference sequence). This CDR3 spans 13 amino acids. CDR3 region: CASRSTGVPEAFF. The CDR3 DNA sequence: TGTGCCAGCAGAAGTACAGGGGTCCCTGAAGCTTTCTTT.

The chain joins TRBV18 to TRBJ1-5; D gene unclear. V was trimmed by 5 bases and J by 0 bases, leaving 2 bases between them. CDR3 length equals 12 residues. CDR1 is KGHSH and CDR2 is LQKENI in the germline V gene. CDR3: CASSDSNQPQHF. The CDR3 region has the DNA TGTGCCAGCTCAGATAGCAATCAGCCCCAGCATTTT.

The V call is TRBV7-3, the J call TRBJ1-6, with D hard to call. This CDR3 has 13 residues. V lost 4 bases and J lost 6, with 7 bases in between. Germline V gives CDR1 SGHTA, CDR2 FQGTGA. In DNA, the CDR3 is TGTGCCAGCAGCTATGTTCGTAATTCACCCCTCCACTTT. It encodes CASSYVRNSPLHF. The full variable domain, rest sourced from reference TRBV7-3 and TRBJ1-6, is GAGVSQTPSNKVTEKGKYVELRCDPISGHTALYWYRQSLGQGPEFLIYFQGTGAADDSGLPNDRFFAVRPEGSVSTLKIQRTERGDSAVYLCASSYVRNSPLHFGNGTRLTVT.

The CDR3 is CASSGQGQPQHF. In nucleotides, the CDR3 is TGTGCCAGCAGTGGACAGGGTCAGCCCCAGCATTTT. The chain links TRBV2 to TRBJ1-5, with 7 positions matching TRBD1. Germline V gene lookup returns CDR1 SNHLY and CDR2 FYNNEI. This CDR3 region has 12 residues. Trimming at V came to 4 bases and at J to 6 bases, leaving 0 bases not matched to a gene.

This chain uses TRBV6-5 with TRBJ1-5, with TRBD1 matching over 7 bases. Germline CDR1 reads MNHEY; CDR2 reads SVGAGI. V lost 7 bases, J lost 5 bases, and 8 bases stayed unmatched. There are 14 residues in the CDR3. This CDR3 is CASTPSDRYQPQHF. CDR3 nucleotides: TGTGCCAGCACCCCGTCGGACAGGTATCAGCCCCAGCATTTT.

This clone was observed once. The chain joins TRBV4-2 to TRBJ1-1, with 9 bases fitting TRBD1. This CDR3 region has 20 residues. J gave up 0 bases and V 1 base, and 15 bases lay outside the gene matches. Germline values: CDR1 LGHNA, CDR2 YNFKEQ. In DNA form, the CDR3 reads TGTGCCAGCAGCCAAGTCAAAGGGGGGAGGACAGGGGACGTGAACACTGAAGCTTTCTTT. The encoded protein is CASSQVKGGRTGDVNTEAFF.

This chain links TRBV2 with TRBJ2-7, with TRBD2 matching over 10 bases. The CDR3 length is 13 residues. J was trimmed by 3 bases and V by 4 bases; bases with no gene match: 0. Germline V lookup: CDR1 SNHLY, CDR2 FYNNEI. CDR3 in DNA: TGTGCCAGCAGTGGACTAGCGGGCTACGAGCAGTACTTC. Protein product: CASSGLAGYEQYF.

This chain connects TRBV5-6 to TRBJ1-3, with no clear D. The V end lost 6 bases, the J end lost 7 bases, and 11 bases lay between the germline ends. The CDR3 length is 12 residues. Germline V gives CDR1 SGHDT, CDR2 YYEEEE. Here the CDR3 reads CASTKVGNTIYF. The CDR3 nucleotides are TGTGCCAGCACCAAAGTCGGGAACACCATATATTTT.

The chain's CDR3 is CASSLVAETQYF. CDR3 DNA: TGTGCCAGCAGCTTAGTGGCGGAGACCCAGTACTTC. The genes are TRBV7-8 and TRBJ2-5; unclear D gene. CDR3 length: 12 amino acids. The germline V gene encodes CDR1 SGHVS and CDR2 FQNEAQ. V gave up 1 base and J gave up 5 bases, with 5 bases separating them.

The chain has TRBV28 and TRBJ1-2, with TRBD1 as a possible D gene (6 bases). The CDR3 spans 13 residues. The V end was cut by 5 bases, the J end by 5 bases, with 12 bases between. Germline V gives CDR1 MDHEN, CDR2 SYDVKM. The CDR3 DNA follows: TGTGCCAGCAGTCTCACAGGGCAATATGGCTACACCTTC. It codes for CASSLTGQYGYTF.

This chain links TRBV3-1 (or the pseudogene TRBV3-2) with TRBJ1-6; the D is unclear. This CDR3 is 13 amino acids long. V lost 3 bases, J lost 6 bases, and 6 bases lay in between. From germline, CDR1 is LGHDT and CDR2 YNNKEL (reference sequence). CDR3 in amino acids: CASSHNSNSPLHF. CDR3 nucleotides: TGTGCCAGCAGCCACAACAGTAATTCACCCCTCCACTTT.

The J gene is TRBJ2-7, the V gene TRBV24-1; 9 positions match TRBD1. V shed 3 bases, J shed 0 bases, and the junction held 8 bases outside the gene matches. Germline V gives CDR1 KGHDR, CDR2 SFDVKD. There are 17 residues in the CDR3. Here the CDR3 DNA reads TGTGCCACCAGTGATCACCCGGGACAGGGTAGCTCCTACGAGCAGTACTTC. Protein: CATSDHPGQGSSYEQYF.

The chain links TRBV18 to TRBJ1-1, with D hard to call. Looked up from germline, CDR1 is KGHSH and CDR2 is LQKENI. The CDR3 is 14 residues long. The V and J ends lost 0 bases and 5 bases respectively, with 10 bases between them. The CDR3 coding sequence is TGTGCCAGCTCACCACCCGCCCCGCGGACTGAAGCTTTCTTT. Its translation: CASSPPAPRTEAFF.

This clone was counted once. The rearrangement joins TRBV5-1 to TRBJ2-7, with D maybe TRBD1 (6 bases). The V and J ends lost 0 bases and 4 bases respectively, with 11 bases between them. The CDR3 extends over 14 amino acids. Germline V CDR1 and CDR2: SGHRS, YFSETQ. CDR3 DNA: TGCGCCAGCAGCTTGGGCAACAGGGAATACGAGCAGTACTTC. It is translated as CASSLGNREYEQYF. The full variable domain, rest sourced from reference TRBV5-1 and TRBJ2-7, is KAGVTQTPRYLIKTRGQQVTLSCSPISGHRSVSWYQQTPGQGLQFLFEYFSETQRNKGNFPGRFSGRQFSNSRSEMNVSTLELGDSALYLCASSLGNREYEQYFGPGTRLTVT.

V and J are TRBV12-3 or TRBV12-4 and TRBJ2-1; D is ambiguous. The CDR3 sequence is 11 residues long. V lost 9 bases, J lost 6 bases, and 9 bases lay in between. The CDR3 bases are TGTGCCAGGGGATGGGGCAATGAGCAGTTCTTC. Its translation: CARGWGNEQFF.

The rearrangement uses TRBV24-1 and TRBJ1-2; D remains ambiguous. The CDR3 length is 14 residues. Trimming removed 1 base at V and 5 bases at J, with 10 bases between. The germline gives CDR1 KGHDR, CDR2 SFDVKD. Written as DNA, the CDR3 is TGTGCCACCAGTGATTTTACACAGTATTATGGCTACACCTTC. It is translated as CATSDFTQYYGYTF.

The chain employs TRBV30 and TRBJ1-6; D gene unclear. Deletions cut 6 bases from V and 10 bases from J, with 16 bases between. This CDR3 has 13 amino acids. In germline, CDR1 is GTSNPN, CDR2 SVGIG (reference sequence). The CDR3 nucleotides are TGTGCCTGCCCCCGAGACGTAGGGTCACCCCTCCACTTT. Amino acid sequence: CACPRDVGSPLHF.

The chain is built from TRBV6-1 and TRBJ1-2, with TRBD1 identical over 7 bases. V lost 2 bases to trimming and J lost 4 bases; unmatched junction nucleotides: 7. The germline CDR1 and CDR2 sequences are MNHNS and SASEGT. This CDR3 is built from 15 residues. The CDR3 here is CASSEPGQRRYGYTF. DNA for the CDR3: TGTGCCAGCAGTGAACCGGGACAGCGACGCTATGGCTACACCTTC.

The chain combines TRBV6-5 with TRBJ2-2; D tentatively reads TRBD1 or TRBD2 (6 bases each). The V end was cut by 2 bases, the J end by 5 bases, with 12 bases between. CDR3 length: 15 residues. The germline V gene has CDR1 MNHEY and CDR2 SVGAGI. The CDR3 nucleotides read TGTGCCAGCAGTTACCTGACTAGGGGGACCGGGGAGCTGTTTTTT. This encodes CASSYLTRGTGELFF.